A selection of T cell receptor beta chains follows, all from one sample in a study of blood T cells in healthy people across ages. TCRdb itself ran the 5' RACE reads through MiXCR, one entry per CDR3 protein. In the table there are hundreds of thousands of distinct CDR3 sequences, roughly 43% of which are singletons. Sequencing was performed on blood. Receptors were obtained from a man older than 75 in good health. Both conserved end residues are part of each CDR3. D genes are given only for firm matches. Clone size is not always given. Where it is, it says once, few, many or a class for expanded clones.

clone size: few
V gene: TRBV4-3
J gene: TRBJ2-7
D gene: .
CDR3 DNA: TGCGCCAGCAGCCAAGAATACAGCTCCTACGAGCAGTACTTC
CDR3 protein: CASSQEYSSYEQYF

clone size: .
V gene: TRBV7-2
J gene: TRBJ1-5
D gene: .
CDR3 DNA: TGTGCCAGCAGCCCGCAATCGGGTGATCAGCCCCAGCATTTT
CDR3 protein: CASSPQSGDQPQHF

clone size: few
V gene: TRBV4-3
J gene: TRBJ1-4
D gene: .
CDR3 DNA: TGCGCCAGCAGCCAAGATAGGAATGAAAAACTGTTTTTT
CDR3 protein: CASSQDRNEKLFF

clone size: .
V gene: TRBV5-1
J gene: TRBJ2-1
D gene: .
CDR3 DNA: TGCGCCAGCAGCTTCGGCCTAGCCTCCTACAATGAGCAGTTCTTC
CDR3 protein: CASSFGLASYNEQFF

clone size: many
V gene: TRBV3-1
J gene: TRBJ2-7
D gene: .
CDR3 DNA: TGTGCCAGCAGCCAAAGAGGGACTGCCTCCTACGAGCAGTACTTC
CDR3 protein: CASSQRGTASYEQYF

clone size: .
V gene: TRBV7-8
J gene: TRBJ1-2
D gene: .
CDR3 DNA: TGTGCCAGCAGCTTAGCGGTCAGCCTCTATGGCTACACCTTC
CDR3 protein: CASSLAVSLYGYTF

clone size: .
V gene: TRBV2
J gene: TRBJ2-2
D gene: .
CDR3 DNA: TGTGCCACCCGGAGGGAGGTTGACACCGGGGAGCTGTTTTTT
CDR3 protein: CATRREVDTGELFF

clone size: .
V gene: TRBV6-1
J gene: TRBJ2-3
D gene: .
CDR3 DNA: TGTGCCAGCAGGGCTACTAGTAAGGATACGCAGTATTTT
CDR3 protein: CASRATSKDTQYF

clone size: .
V gene: TRBV3-1
J gene: TRBJ2-1
D gene: TRBD2
CDR3 DNA: TGTGCCAGCAGCCAAGAGGGCGGGAGGGCCGTTAATGAGCAGTTCTTC
CDR3 protein: CASSQEGGRAVNEQFF

clone size: .
V gene: TRBV9
J gene: TRBJ2-3
D gene: .
CDR3 DNA: TGTGCCAGCAGCGTCGGACAACGCACAGATACGCAGTATTTT
CDR3 protein: CASSVGQRTDTQYF

clone size: .
V gene: TRBV28
J gene: TRBJ2-7
D gene: .
CDR3 DNA: TGTGCCAGCAGTCCACCTATGAGGGGCCACGAGCAGTACTTC
CDR3 protein: CASSPPMRGHEQYF

clone size: .
V gene: TRBV20-1
J gene: TRBJ2-4
D gene: TRBD1
CDR3 DNA: TGCAGTGCACCAGGGGGCATAGCCAAAAACATTCAGTACTTC
CDR3 protein: CSAPGGIAKNIQYF

clone size: .
V gene: TRBV6-5
J gene: TRBJ2-3
D gene: .
CDR3 DNA: TGTGCCAGCAGTTACAGGGACTCCGACGATACGCAGTATTTT
CDR3 protein: CASSYRDSDDTQYF

clone size: few
V gene: TRBV6-2/TRBV6-3
J gene: TRBJ2-7
D gene: TRBD2
CDR3 DNA: TGTGCCAGCACCGGGACTAGCGTCTGGTACGAGCAGTACTTC
CDR3 protein: CASTGTSVWYEQYF

clone size: .
V gene: TRBV6-2/TRBV6-3
J gene: TRBJ2-5
D gene: TRBD2
CDR3 DNA: TGTGCCAGCAGTTCAAAAGCGGGGGAGCAGTACTTC
CDR3 protein: CASSSKAGEQYF

clone size: .
V gene: TRBV20-1
J gene: TRBJ2-1
D gene: .
CDR3 DNA: TGCAGTGCTAGAGGGACAGCGTCAATCAATGAGCAGTTCTTC
CDR3 protein: CSARGTASINEQFF

clone size: few
V gene: TRBV11-2
J gene: TRBJ1-4
D gene: .
CDR3 DNA: TGTGCCAGCAGCTTAGCTTTAGGCGGGACAGAAAAACTGTTTTTT
CDR3 protein: CASSLALGGTEKLFF

clone size: few
V gene: TRBV12-3/TRBV12-4
J gene: TRBJ2-7
D gene: .
CDR3 DNA: TGTGCCAGCAGTTTAGCCGAGCAGGGGGGCGAGCAGTACTTC
CDR3 protein: CASSLAEQGGEQYF

clone size: .
V gene: TRBV18
J gene: TRBJ2-5
D gene: .
CDR3 DNA: TGTGCCAGCTCACCCTTCGACAGGTCAGAGACCCAGTACTTC
CDR3 protein: CASSPFDRSETQYF

clone size: few
V gene: TRBV24-1
J gene: TRBJ2-3
D gene: TRBD2
CDR3 DNA: TGTGCCACCAGTACATTAAAAGCGGGGAGGGCGGATACGCAGTATTTT
CDR3 protein: CATSTLKAGRADTQYF

clone size: few
V gene: TRBV13
J gene: TRBJ2-6
D gene: TRBD1
CDR3 DNA: TGTGCCAGCAGCTCGCGTCCCGGGACAGGTTCTGGGGCCAACGTCCTGACTTTC
CDR3 protein: CASSSRPGTGSGANVLTF

clone size: few
V gene: TRBV28
J gene: TRBJ2-5
D gene: TRBD2
CDR3 DNA: TGTGCCAGCAGTTTAGGCGGGGGGCCTGAGACCCAGTACTTC
CDR3 protein: CASSLGGGPETQYF

clone size: few
V gene: TRBV6-2/TRBV6-3
J gene: TRBJ2-2
D gene: .
CDR3 DNA: TGTGCCAGCAGTTGGGAAAACACCGGGGAGCTGTTTTTT
CDR3 protein: CASSWENTGELFF

clone size: .
V gene: TRBV20-1
J gene: TRBJ1-1
D gene: .
CDR3 DNA: TGCAGTGCTAGCTGGGCAGGGGCCATGAACACTGAAGCTTTCTTT
CDR3 protein: CSASWAGAMNTEAFF

clone size: few
V gene: TRBV6-5
J gene: TRBJ1-1
D gene: .
CDR3 DNA: TGTGCCAGCAGTGGGATCGGAGAAGCTTTCTTT
CDR3 protein: CASSGIGEAFF

clone size: .
V gene: TRBV3-1
J gene: TRBJ2-7
D gene: .
CDR3 DNA: TGTGCCAGCTCTCGTCGGGGGATTGGCTACGAGCAGTACTTC
CDR3 protein: CASSRRGIGYEQYF

clone size: .
V gene: TRBV5-1
J gene: TRBJ1-2
D gene: .
CDR3 DNA: TGCGCCAGCAGCTTGGCCGATTCCGGGGCAGTTAACTATGGCTACACCTTC
CDR3 protein: CASSLADSGAVNYGYTF

clone size: few
V gene: TRBV7-2
J gene: TRBJ2-7
D gene: .
CDR3 DNA: TGTGCCAGCAGCCCCCGCGTCTTACCCCCCTACGAGCAGTACTTC
CDR3 protein: CASSPRVLPPYEQYF

clone size: few
V gene: TRBV3-1
J gene: TRBJ1-2
D gene: .
CDR3 DNA: TGTGCCAGCAGCCGATACAGGGTTGGCTACACCTTC
CDR3 protein: CASSRYRVGYTF

clone size: many
V gene: TRBV5-1
J gene: TRBJ2-5
D gene: .
CDR3 DNA: TGCGCCAGCACCCCGAGGGCCCTTTCGCCCGGGGAGACCCAGTACTTC
CDR3 protein: CASTPRALSPGETQYF

clone size: .
V gene: TRBV20-1
J gene: TRBJ1-5
D gene: TRBD1
CDR3 DNA: TGCAGTGCCCTCCAACGGGACAGGGGGAGCAATCAGCCCCAGCATTTT
CDR3 protein: CSALQRDRGSNQPQHF

clone size: .
V gene: TRBV6-1
J gene: TRBJ1-1
D gene: .
CDR3 DNA: TGTGCCAGCAGTGACAGGGTAGAAGGGGCAGCTTTCTTT
CDR3 protein: CASSDRVEGAAFF

clone size: few
V gene: TRBV27
J gene: TRBJ1-5
D gene: TRBD1
CDR3 DNA: TGTGCCAGCAGGGCTACAGGGGGCGCATACCAGCCCCAGCATTTT
CDR3 protein: CASRATGGAYQPQHF

clone size: .
V gene: TRBV5-1
J gene: TRBJ1-1
D gene: .
CDR3 DNA: TGCGCCAGCAGCTCTCAGACAGGCCGGATGAACACTGAAGCTTTCTTT
CDR3 protein: CASSSQTGRMNTEAFF

clone size: .
V gene: TRBV20-1
J gene: TRBJ2-7
D gene: TRBD1
CDR3 DNA: TGCAGTGCTAGCAACCCAGGGGGACGGTCCTACGAGCAGTACTTC
CDR3 protein: CSASNPGGRSYEQYF

clone size: .
V gene: TRBV2
J gene: TRBJ1-2
D gene: .
CDR3 DNA: TGTGCCAGCAGTGAAGATCGGGGCGCCCGTGGCTACACCTTC
CDR3 protein: CASSEDRGARGYTF

clone size: .
V gene: TRBV10-3
J gene: TRBJ2-7
D gene: .
CDR3 DNA: TGTGCCATCAGGGGGCCCAGCTCCTACGAGCAGTACTTC
CDR3 protein: CAIRGPSSYEQYF

clone size: .
V gene: TRBV20-1
J gene: TRBJ1-4
D gene: .
CDR3 DNA: TGCAGTGCTACCTGGGGTGGGGCAACTAATGAAAAACTGTTTTTT
CDR3 protein: CSATWGGATNEKLFF

clone size: .
V gene: TRBV21-1
J gene: TRBJ2-1
D gene: .
CDR3 DNA: TGTGCCAGCAGCAAGGAAAGAACTTGGGGGCAGTTCTTC
CDR3 protein: CASSKERTWGQFF

clone size: .
V gene: TRBV24-1
J gene: TRBJ2-3
D gene: .
CDR3 DNA: TGTGCCACAGGGGCGCAGGGGAAGACAGATACGCAGTATTTT
CDR3 protein: CATGAQGKTDTQYF

clone size: few
V gene: TRBV7-2
J gene: TRBJ2-3
D gene: .
CDR3 DNA: TGTGCCAGCAGATCAAACTTCCAGGGCGAAGATACGCAGTATTTT
CDR3 protein: CASRSNFQGEDTQYF

clone size: few
V gene: TRBV7-2
J gene: TRBJ2-1
D gene: .
CDR3 DNA: TGTGCCAGCAGCTTAGGCGGGGCCGGCAATGAGCAGTTCTTC
CDR3 protein: CASSLGGAGNEQFF

clone size: .
V gene: TRBV11-3
J gene: TRBJ2-5
D gene: .
CDR3 DNA: TGTGCCAGCAGCGAGGGGGTACAGGCCCAAGAGACCCAGTACTTC
CDR3 protein: CASSEGVQAQETQYF

clone size: many
V gene: TRBV28
J gene: TRBJ2-7
D gene: .
CDR3 DNA: TGTGCCAGCAGTCCAAGCCGGGACACCAAATACGAGCAGTACTTC
CDR3 protein: CASSPSRDTKYEQYF

clone size: .
V gene: TRBV20-1
J gene: TRBJ2-1
D gene: TRBD2
CDR3 DNA: TGCAGTGCTAGAGATCTAGCGGACTCCTACAATGAGCAGTTCTTC
CDR3 protein: CSARDLADSYNEQFF

clone size: many
V gene: TRBV5-6
J gene: TRBJ2-2
D gene: .
CDR3 DNA: TGTGCCAGCAGCCCTAAACCAGGGGCGGGAGACACCGGGGAGCTGTTTTTT
CDR3 protein: CASSPKPGAGDTGELFF

clone size: .
V gene: TRBV3-1
J gene: TRBJ2-3
D gene: .
CDR3 DNA: TGTGCCAGCAGCCAAGCAGGGGAGGTAGATACGCAGTATTTT
CDR3 protein: CASSQAGEVDTQYF

clone size: few
V gene: TRBV7-9
J gene: TRBJ1-6
D gene: .
CDR3 DNA: TGTGCCAGCAGCTTGCAGTTTCCCACAGCTAATTCACCCCTCCACTTT
CDR3 protein: CASSLQFPTANSPLHF